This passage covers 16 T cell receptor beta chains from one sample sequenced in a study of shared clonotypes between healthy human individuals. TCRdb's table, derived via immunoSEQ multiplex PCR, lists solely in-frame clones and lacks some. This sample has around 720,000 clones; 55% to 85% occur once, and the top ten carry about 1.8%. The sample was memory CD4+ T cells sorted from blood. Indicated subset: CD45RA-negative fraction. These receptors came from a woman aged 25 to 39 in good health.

The CDR3 DNA reads TGTGCCAGCAGTGACCCCCCGACAGGGGAAGCGAACACCGGGGAGCTGTTTTTT. It yields the protein CASSDPPTGEANTGELFF. The V and J genes are TRBV25-1 and TRBJ2-2, with 8 positions matching TRBD1. Germline CDR1 reads MGHDK; CDR2 reads SYGVNS. J lost 0 bases, V lost 3 bases, and 9 bases had no gene match. This CDR3 spans 18 amino acids.

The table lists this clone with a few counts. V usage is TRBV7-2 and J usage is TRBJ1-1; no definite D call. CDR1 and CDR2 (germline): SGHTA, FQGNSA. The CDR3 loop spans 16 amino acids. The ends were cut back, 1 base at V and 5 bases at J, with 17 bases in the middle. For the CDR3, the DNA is TGTGCCAGCAGCTTAGGGGTGGTTGTCCGTCAAACTGAAGCTTTCTTT. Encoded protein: CASSLGVVVRQTEAFF.

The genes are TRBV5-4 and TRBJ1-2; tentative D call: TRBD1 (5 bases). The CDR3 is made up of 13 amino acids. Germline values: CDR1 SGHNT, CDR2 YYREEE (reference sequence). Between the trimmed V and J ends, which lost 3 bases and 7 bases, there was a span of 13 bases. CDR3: CASSYDVGRGYTF. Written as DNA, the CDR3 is TGTGCCAGCAGCTATGATGTGGGACGTGGCTACACCTTC.

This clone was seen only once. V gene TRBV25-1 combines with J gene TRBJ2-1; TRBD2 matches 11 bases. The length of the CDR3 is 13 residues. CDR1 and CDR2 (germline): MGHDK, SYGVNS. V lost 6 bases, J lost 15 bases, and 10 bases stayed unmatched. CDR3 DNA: TGTGCCAGCAGCACAAAGGGGACTAGCGGCCGGTTCTTC. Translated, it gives CASSTKGTSGRFF.

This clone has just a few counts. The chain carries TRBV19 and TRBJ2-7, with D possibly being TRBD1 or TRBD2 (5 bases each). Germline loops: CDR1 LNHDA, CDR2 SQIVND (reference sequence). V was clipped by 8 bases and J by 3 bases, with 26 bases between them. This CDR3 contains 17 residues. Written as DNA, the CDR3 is TGTGCCAGTTCCCCGGGGAATGGCGGGTTGGGGCACTACGAGCAGTACTTC. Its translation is CASSPGNGGLGHYEQYF.

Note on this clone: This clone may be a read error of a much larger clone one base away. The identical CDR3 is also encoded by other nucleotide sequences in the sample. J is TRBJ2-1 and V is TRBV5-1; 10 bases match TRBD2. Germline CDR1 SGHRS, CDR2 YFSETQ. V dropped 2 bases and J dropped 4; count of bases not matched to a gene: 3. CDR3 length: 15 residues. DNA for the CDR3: TGCGCCAGCAGCTTTTCGACTAGCGGGTACAATGAGCAGTTCTTC. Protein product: CASSFSTSGYNEQFF.

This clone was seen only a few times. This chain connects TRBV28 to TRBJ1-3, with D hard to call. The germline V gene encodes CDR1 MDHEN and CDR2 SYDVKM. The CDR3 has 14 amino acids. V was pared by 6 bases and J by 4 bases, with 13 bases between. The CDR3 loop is CASRDLLVGNTIYF. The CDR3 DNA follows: TGTGCCAGCAGAGACCTACTGGTGGGAAACACCATATATTTT. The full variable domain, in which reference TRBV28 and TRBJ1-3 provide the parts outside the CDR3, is DVKVTQSSRYLVKRTGEKVFLECVQDMDHENMFWYRQDPGLGLRLIYFSYDVKMKEKGDIPEGYSVSREKKERFSLILESASTNQTSMYLCASRDLLVGNTIYFGEGSWLTVV.

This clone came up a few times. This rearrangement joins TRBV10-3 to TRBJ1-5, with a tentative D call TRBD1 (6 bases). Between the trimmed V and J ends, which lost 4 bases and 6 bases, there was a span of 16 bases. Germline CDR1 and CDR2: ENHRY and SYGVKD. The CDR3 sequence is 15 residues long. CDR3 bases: TGTGCCATCAGTGGGGGGCCACAAACGGGTCAGCCCCAGCATTTT. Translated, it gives CAISGGPQTGQPQHF.

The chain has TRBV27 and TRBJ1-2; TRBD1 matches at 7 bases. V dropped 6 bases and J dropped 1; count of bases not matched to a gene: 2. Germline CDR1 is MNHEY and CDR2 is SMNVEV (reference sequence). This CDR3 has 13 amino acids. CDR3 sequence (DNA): TGTGCCAGCAGCCGGGACAGTAACTATGGCTACACCTTC. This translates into CASSRDSNYGYTF.

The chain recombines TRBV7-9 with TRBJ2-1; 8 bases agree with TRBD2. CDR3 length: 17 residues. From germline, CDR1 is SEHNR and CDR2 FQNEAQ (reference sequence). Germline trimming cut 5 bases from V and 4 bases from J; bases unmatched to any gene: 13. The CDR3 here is CASSRYTSGGEYNEQFF. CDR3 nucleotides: TGTGCCAGCAGCCGATATACTAGCGGTGGGGAATACAATGAGCAGTTCTTC.

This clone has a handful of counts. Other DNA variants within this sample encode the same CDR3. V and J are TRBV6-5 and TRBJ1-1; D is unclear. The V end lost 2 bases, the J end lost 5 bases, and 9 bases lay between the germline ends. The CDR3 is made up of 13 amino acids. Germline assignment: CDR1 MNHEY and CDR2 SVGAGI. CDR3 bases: TGTGCCAGCAGTTACCTCAGGCAGACTGAAGCTTTCTTT. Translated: CASSYLRQTEAFF.

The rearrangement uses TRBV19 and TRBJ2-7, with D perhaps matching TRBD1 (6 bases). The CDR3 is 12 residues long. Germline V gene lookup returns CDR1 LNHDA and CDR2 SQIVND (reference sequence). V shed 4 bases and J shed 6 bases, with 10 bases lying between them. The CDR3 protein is CASSRGRAEQYF. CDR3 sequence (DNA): TGTGCCAGTAGTAGGGGGCGGGCCGAGCAGTACTTC.

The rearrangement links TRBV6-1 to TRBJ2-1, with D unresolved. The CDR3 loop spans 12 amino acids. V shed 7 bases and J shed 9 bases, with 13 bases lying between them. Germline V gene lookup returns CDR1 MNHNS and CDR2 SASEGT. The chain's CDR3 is CASTISVGEQFF. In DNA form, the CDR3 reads TGTGCCAGCACTATATCTGTGGGTGAGCAGTTCTTC.

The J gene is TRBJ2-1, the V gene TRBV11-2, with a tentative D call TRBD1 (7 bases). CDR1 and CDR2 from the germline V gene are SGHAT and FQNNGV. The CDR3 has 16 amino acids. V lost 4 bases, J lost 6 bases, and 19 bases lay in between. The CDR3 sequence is CASSSPDRQGGNEQFF. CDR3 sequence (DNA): TGTGCCAGCAGCTCCCCCGACAGACAGGGAGGCAATGAGCAGTTCTTC. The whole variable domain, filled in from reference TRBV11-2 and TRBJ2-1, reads EAGVAQSPRYKIIEKRQSVAFWCNPISGHATLYWYQQILGQGPKLLIQFQNNGVVDDSQLPKDRFSAERLKGVDSTLKIQPAKLEDSAVYLCASSSPDRQGGNEQFFGPGTRLTVL.

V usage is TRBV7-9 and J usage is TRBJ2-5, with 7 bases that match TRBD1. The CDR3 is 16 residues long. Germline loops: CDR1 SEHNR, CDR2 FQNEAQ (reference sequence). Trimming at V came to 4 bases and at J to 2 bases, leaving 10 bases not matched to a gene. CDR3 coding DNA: TGTGCCAGCAGCTCCACCGACAGGGTCCCTCAAGAGACCCAGTACTTC. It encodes CASSSTDRVPQETQYF.

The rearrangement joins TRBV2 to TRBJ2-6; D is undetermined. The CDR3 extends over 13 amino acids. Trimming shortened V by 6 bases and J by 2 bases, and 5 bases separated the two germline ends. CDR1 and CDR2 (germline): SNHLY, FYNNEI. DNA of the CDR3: TGTGCCAGCAGGGAAACTGGGGCCAACGTCCTGACTTTC. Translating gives CASRETGANVLTF.